This TCR beta chain was profiled in a study of blood T cell repertoires in COVID-19. Study summary: Donors in the United States, Italy and Spain gave samples during acute or convalescent COVID-19.

The assay was immunoSEQ multiplex PCR, and TCRdb's table has in-frame clones only and misses some. Among under 13,000 clones listed, 80% were seen once. The CDR3 runs to 17 residues. Germline V gene data show CDR1 as SGHDT and CDR2 as YYEEEE. Trimming took 5 bases from V and 8 from J; bases not matched to a gene: 17. This chain links TRBV5-6 with TRBJ1-4; 8 bases are a match to TRBD1. Sequenced input: peripheral blood. This receptor was taken from a man between 65 and 80 years old with active COVID-19. The CDR3 DNA reads TGTGCCAGCAGGCATTGGTCGTACGGACAGGGAGGCGAAAAACTGTTTTTT. Protein sequence: CASRHWSYGQGGEKLFF. The entire variable domain, with the rest obtained from reference TRBV5-6 and TRBJ1-4, is as follows: DAGVTQSPTHLIKTRGQQVTLRCSPKSGHDTVSWYQQALGQGPQFIFQYYEEEERQRGNFPDRFSGHQFPNYSSELNVNALLLGDSALYLCASRHWSYGQGGEKLFFGSGTQLSVL.